One sample yielded the 22 T cell receptor beta chains listed below, sequenced in a study of CD8 T cells in Susac syndrome. Reverse transcription of about 0.5 to 1 ug RNA used random hexamers. TCRdb passed the immunoSEQ multiplex PCR reads through MiXCR, listing each CDR3 protein once. Among some 110,000 distinct CDR3 sequences listed, about 92% were seen once. The source material was CD4+ T cells from PBMCs. The receptors were gathered from a human donor with multiple sclerosis.

This sequence joins TRBV5-4 and TRBJ2-7; TRBD1 is a possible D gene (6 bases). This CDR3 spans 15 amino acids. Trimming left V 0 bases short and J 2 bases short, with 12 bases between. Germline CDR1 SGHNT, CDR2 YYREEE (reference sequence). The CDR3 loop reads CASSLALGQPYEQYF. In nucleotides, the CDR3 is TGTGCCAGCAGCTTGGCCCTCGGACAGCCCTACGAGCAGTACTTC.

This clonotype was counted once. The CDR3 DNA reads TGTGCCAGCAGTGCGAATGGACGGTTTGGGGAAAAACTGTTTTTT. This gives the protein CASSANGRFGEKLFF. The rearrangement joins TRBV2 to TRBJ1-4, with no clear D. The CDR3 covers 15 residues. Trimming removed 4 bases at V and 8 bases at J, with 17 bases between. Germline V CDR1 and CDR2: SNHLY, FYNNEI.

The rearrangement joins TRBV9 to TRBJ1-2; no clear D gene. Looked up from germline, CDR1 is SGDLS and CDR2 is YYNGEE. The CDR3 covers 14 residues. The ends were cut back, 0 bases at V and 2 bases at J, with 8 bases in the middle. The CDR3 DNA reads as TGTGCCAGCAGCGTAGGATCCCGAAACTATGGCTACACCTTC. It codes for CASSVGSRNYGYTF.

J is TRBJ2-5 and V is TRBV29-1; 7 nucleotides agree with TRBD2. The CDR3 has 11 residues. Per germline, CDR1 SQVTM and CDR2 ANQGSEA. The junction had 1 base not matched to a gene; V was cut back by 7 bases and J by 2 bases. CDR3 nucleotide sequence: TGCAGCGCGGGGGGACAAGAGACCCAGTACTTC. This codes for CSAGGQETQYF. The full variable domain, with the rest looked up from reference TRBV29-1 and TRBJ2-5, is SAVISQKPSRDICQRGTSLTIQCQVDSQVTMMFWYRQQPGQSLTLIATANQGSEATYESGFVIDKFPISRPNLTFSTLTVSNMSPEDSSIYLCSAGGQETQYFGPGTRLLVL.

The gene calls are TRBV6-5 and TRBJ2-5; TRBD2 matches 8 bases. The ends lost 6 bases at V and 4 bases at J; junction bases unmatched: 4. This CDR3 comprises 13 residues. The germline gives CDR1 MNHEY, CDR2 SVGAGI. The CDR3 region has the DNA TGTGCCAGCAGCCGGGGGGGCCGAGAGACCCAGTACTTC. Encoded protein: CASSRGGRETQYF.

The chain recombines TRBV29-1 with TRBJ1-4; D call uncertain. V shed 2 bases and J shed 4 bases, with 5 bases lying between them. Germline CDR1 and CDR2: SQVTM and ANQGSEA. The CDR3 is made up of 12 amino acids. The DNA of the CDR3 is TGCAGCGTTGAACGTCTTAATGAAAAACTGTTTTTT. It codes for CSVERLNEKLFF.

The chain joins TRBV5-1 to TRBJ1-5; D unresolved. The germline CDR1 and CDR2 sequences are SGHRS and YFSETQ. CDR3 size: 13 residues. Trimming removed 5 bases at V and 3 bases at J, with 9 bases between. CDR3 amino acids: CASSYGANQPQHF. CDR3 DNA: TGCGCCAGCAGTTACGGTGCCAATCAGCCCCAGCATTTT.

This chain connects TRBV20-1 to TRBJ2-4; D may be TRBD2 (5 bases). This CDR3 is 13 amino acids long. V lost 6 bases, J lost 11 bases, and 20 bases lay in between. Looked up from germline, CDR1 is DFQATT and CDR2 is SNEGSKA (reference sequence). The CDR3 loop reads CSASGSSQVFQYF. DNA for the CDR3: TGCAGTGCCTCGGGGAGCTCCCAAGTCTTTCAGTACTTC.

This sequence joins TRBV5-6 and TRBJ2-2, with TRBD1 as a possible D gene (6 bases). Germline CDR1 SGHDT, CDR2 YYEEEE. Deletions cut 4 bases from V and 1 base from J, with 17 bases between. This CDR3 is 17 amino acids long. CDR3 protein: CASSVLFGTMNTGELFF. For the CDR3, the DNA is TGTGCCAGCAGCGTACTATTCGGGACAATGAACACCGGGGAGCTGTTTTTT. Full variable domain (outside the CDR3, taken from reference TRBV5-6 and TRBJ2-2): DAGVTQSPTHLIKTRGQQVTLRCSPKSGHDTVSWYQQALGQGPQFIFQYYEEEERQRGNFPDRFSGHQFPNYSSELNVNALLLGDSALYLCASSVLFGTMNTGELFFGEGSRLTVL.

The V call is TRBV12-3 or TRBV12-4, the J call TRBJ1-3; D is undetermined. Trimming shortened V by 7 bases and J by 9 bases, and 22 bases separated the two germline ends. The CDR3 is 15 amino acids. CDR3 bases: TGTGCCAGCACCCCAAGGAGACACGACATGAGCACCATATATTTT. It is translated as CASTPRRHDMSTIYF.

In DNA form, the CDR3 reads TGTGCCAGCAGCAATCGTGGGCTCCATGGGACCCAGTACTTC. This codes for CASSNRGLHGTQYF. The chain joins TRBV7-9 to TRBJ2-5; D remains unclear. The CDR3 has 14 amino acids. Trimming removed 5 bases from V and 7 bases from J, with 17 bases in between. Germline assignment: CDR1 SEHNR and CDR2 FQNEAQ (reference sequence).

The chain employs TRBV10-3 and TRBJ1-5; unclear D gene. The CDR3 loop spans 14 amino acids. Trimming took off 0 bases at V and 4 bases at J, with 7 bases between the two ends. Germline V gives CDR1 ENHRY, CDR2 SYGVKD. CDR3 in amino acids: CAISESGGNQPQHF. The CDR3 DNA follows: TGTGCCATCAGTGAGTCTGGAGGGAATCAGCCCCAGCATTTT.

V is TRBV5-6 and J is TRBJ1-2; D not certain. Germline V CDR1 and CDR2: SGHDT, YYEEEE. There are 13 residues in the CDR3. Trimming pared 1 base from V and 5 bases from J, leaving 9 bases between. CDR3 residues: CASSLIGLYGYTF. In nucleotides, the CDR3 is TGTGCCAGCAGCTTGATCGGGTTATATGGCTACACCTTC. Full variable domain (remainder filled in from reference TRBV5-6 and TRBJ1-2): DAGVTQSPTHLIKTRGQQVTLRCSPKSGHDTVSWYQQALGQGPQFIFQYYEEEERQRGNFPDRFSGHQFPNYSSELNVNALLLGDSALYLCASSLIGLYGYTFGSGTRLTVV.

A few counts support this clonotype. The chain has TRBV5-1 and TRBJ1-2; D remains unclear. CDR3 length: 13 amino acids. With 3 bases removed from V and 3 bases from J, the gap between germline ends came to 9 bases. Germline V gene data show CDR1 as SGHRS and CDR2 as YFSETQ. CDR3 in amino acids: CASSSDGDYGYTF. Written as DNA, the CDR3 is TGCGCCAGCAGCTCCGACGGGGACTATGGCTACACCTTC.

This clonotype was recorded only once. The chain combines TRBV5-6 with TRBJ2-5, with unresolved D. Deletions cut 1 base from V and 5 bases from J, with 12 bases between. The CDR3 covers 14 residues. Germline values: CDR1 SGHDT, CDR2 YYEEEE. DNA for the CDR3: TGTGCCAGCAGCTTGTACCCTCTCCGGGAGACCCAGTACTTC. Translation: CASSLYPLRETQYF. Together with reference TRBV5-6 and TRBJ2-5, the CDR3 gives the full variable domain: DAGVTQSPTHLIKTRGQQVTLRCSPKSGHDTVSWYQQALGQGPQFIFQYYEEEERQRGNFPDRFSGHQFPNYSSELNVNALLLGDSALYLCASSLYPLRETQYFGPGTRLLVL.

The chain carries TRBV4-1 and TRBJ1-5; TRBD1 agrees at 9 bases. CDR1 and CDR2 (germline): MGHRA, YSYEKL. The V gene end was trimmed by 3 bases and the J gene end by 4 bases; junction bases not matched to a gene: 7. The CDR3 has 16 residues. Written as DNA, the CDR3 is TGCGCCAGCAGCCAGACTCCGGGACAGGGAAATCAGCCCCAGCATTTT. Encoded protein: CASSQTPGQGNQPQHF.

The chain joins TRBV7-6 to TRBJ2-1; D gene ambiguous. This CDR3 has 14 residues. The germline CDR1 and CDR2 sequences are SGHVS and FNYEAQ. Trimming removed 3 bases at V and 4 bases at J, with 10 bases between. CDR3 amino acids: CASSFQLGYNEQFF. In DNA, the CDR3 is TGTGCCAGCAGCTTCCAGCTCGGATACAATGAGCAGTTCTTC.

This clonotype was seen just once. This chain connects TRBV7-2 to TRBJ2-1; no clear D. CDR3 size: 13 residues. Trimming took 5 bases from V and 6 from J, leaving 11 bases between them. Germline assignment: CDR1 SGHTA and CDR2 FQGNSA. The CDR3 sequence is CASSLPLINEQFF. The DNA for the CDR3 is TGTGCCAGCAGCCTTCCGCTGATCAATGAGCAGTTCTTC.

V gene TRBV20-1 combines with J gene TRBJ2-4; no firm D call. CDR3 size: 13 residues. The V end was cut by 3 bases, the J end by 3 bases, with 9 bases between. The germline CDR1 and CDR2 sequences are DFQATT and SNEGSKA (reference sequence). This CDR3 reads CSASDPSKNIQYF. The CDR3 DNA reads TGCAGTGCTAGTGATCCGAGCAAAAACATTCAGTACTTC.

The rearrangement uses TRBV30 and TRBJ2-7; TRBD1 matches 8 bases. CDR3 length: 12 residues. The V gene's germline CDR1 is GTSNPN and CDR2 SVGIG (reference sequence). V dropped 7 bases and J dropped 4; count of bases not matched to a gene: 6. The CDR3 nucleotides are TGTGCCTTCAACAGGGGGGAATACGAGCAGTACTTC. Translated, it gives CAFNRGEYEQYF.

The chain is built from TRBV10-3 and TRBJ1-1, with D possibly TRBD1 on 5 matching bases. Germline V gives CDR1 ENHRY, CDR2 SYGVKD. V was clipped by 6 bases and J by 3 bases, with 11 bases between them. This CDR3 comprises 13 residues. The CDR3 nucleotides read TGTGCCATCAGCCAGGGTTGGGACACTGAAGCTTTCTTT. As protein: CAISQGWDTEAFF.

The table lists this clonotype with a few counts. The chain employs TRBV12-3 or TRBV12-4 and TRBJ2-7; 11 nucleotides agree with TRBD1. The length of the CDR3 is 14 residues. After removal of 3 bases from V and 3 bases from J, the junction contained 1 base not matched to a gene. The CDR3 reads CASSFGTGGYEQYF. The DNA of the CDR3 is TGTGCCAGCAGTTTTGGGACAGGGGGCTACGAGCAGTACTTC.